One and the same sample provided the 4 T cell receptor beta chains below, sequenced in a study of shared clonotypes between healthy human individuals. The data were produced by immunoSEQ multiplex PCR, yet TCRdb's version contains in-frame clones alone and is incomplete. Counted here are about 680,000 clones, 92% occurring once; the ten biggest clones make up approximately 24%. Naivety among CD8 cells was defined by CD45RO negativity and positive CCR7 selection, thereby excluding terminally differentiated effector memory CD45RA+ cells. The specimen sequenced was naive CD8+ T cells sorted from blood. These receptors were taken from a man aged 25 to 45 in good health.

The sample holds a few counts of this clone. The rearrangement joins TRBV4-3 to TRBJ2-7; D perhaps matches TRBD2 (6 bases). CDR3 size: 19 residues. CDR1 and CDR2 (germline): LGHNA, YSLEER. V was clipped by 0 bases and J by 5 bases, with 26 bases between them. CDR3 amino acids: CASSQDPQSGGRPIDEQYF. CDR3 DNA: TGCGCCAGCAGCCAAGATCCCCAATCTGGGGGGAGACCCATCGACGAGCAGTACTTC.

The V gene is TRBV7-9, the J gene TRBJ2-1; 8 bases match TRBD2. The germline gives CDR1 SEHNR, CDR2 FQNEAQ (reference sequence). This CDR3 has 18 residues. V gave up 4 bases and J gave up 0 bases; unmatched junction bases: 11. In DNA, the CDR3 is TGTGCCAGCAGCTGGAGGGCTAGCGGGCTAAGCTCCTACAATGAGCAGTTCTTC. The encoded protein is CASSWRASGLSSYNEQFF. The variable domain in full, with the rest retrieved from reference TRBV7-9 and TRBJ2-1, is DTGVSQNPRHKITKRGQNVTFRCDPISEHNRLYWYRQTLGQGPEFLTYFQNEAQLEKSRLLSDRFSAERPKGSFSTLEIQRTEQGDSAMYLCASSWRASGLSSYNEQFFGPGTRLTVL.

The chain carries TRBV7-9 and TRBJ2-1, with 7 bases matching TRBD1. From germline, CDR1 is SEHNR and CDR2 FQNEAQ (reference sequence). The CDR3 contains 16 residues. V was clipped by 5 bases and J by 8 bases; unmatched bases: 15. CDR3 protein: CASSPPDRKELDEQFF. In DNA form, the CDR3 reads TGTGCCAGCAGCCCCCCGGACAGGAAGGAGCTTGATGAGCAGTTCTTC. The whole variable domain, filled in from reference TRBV7-9 and TRBJ2-1, reads DTGVSQNPRHKITKRGQNVTFRCDPISEHNRLYWYRQTLGQGPEFLTYFQNEAQLEKSRLLSDRFSAERPKGSFSTLEIQRTEQGDSAMYLCASSPPDRKELDEQFFGPGTRLTVL.

The gene calls are TRBV5-5 and TRBJ2-7; 11 nucleotides align to TRBD1. CDR3 length equals 15 residues. Germline CDR1 SGHKS, CDR2 YYEKEE (reference sequence). J was trimmed by 4 bases and V by 5 bases; bases with no gene match: 8. DNA of the CDR3: TGTGCCAGCAGTCCCGGGACAGGGGGGGATTACGAGCAGTACTTC. Translating it yields CASSPGTGGDYEQYF.